Listed below are T cell receptor beta chains from one sample, sequenced in a study of metastatic and nonmetastatic thyroid tumors. TCRdb ran MiXCR on the PCR reads. Of around 35,000 clones in the sample, roughly 15% were seen once. Sample: blood. All receptors derive from a female donor with papillary thyroid cancer or a benign thyroid nodule (not recorded which). Some clones in this sample may be carry-over from other donors' samples. Both conserved end residues are part of each CDR3. The D gene is left open where the match is weak. Only part of the rows carry a size: once, few, many, or a class if the clone is expanded.

D	V	length	J	size	DNA	CDR3
NA	TRBV5-1	14	TRBJ1-1	many	TGCGCCAGCAGCTTGGGTCGGGGGGACACTGAAGCTTTCTTT	CASSLGRGDTEAFF
TRBD2	TRBV20-1	18	TRBJ2-2	NA	TGCAGTGCTAGAGAACCGGGACTAGCGGGACGGGAGACCGGGGAGCTGTTTTTT	CSAREPGLAGRETGELFF
NA	TRBV19	15	TRBJ2-7	NA	TGTGCCAGTAGTCCTACGGACTATCGCGAGCACGAGCAGTACTTC	CASSPTDYREHEQYF
NA	TRBV27	15	TRBJ1-1	few	TGTGCCAGCATCCCGACAGCCTTACTGAACACTGAAGCTTTCTTT	CASIPTALLNTEAFF
NA	TRBV28	12	TRBJ2-1	many	TGTGCCAGCAGTCCTCCCGGAGATGAGCAGTTCTTC	CASSPPGDEQFF
TRBD2	TRBV7-6	15	TRBJ2-1	NA	TGTGCCAGCAGCCCATGCGTCTCCGGGGGGAGTGAGCAGTTCTTC	CASSPCVSGGSEQFF
NA	TRBV20-1	13	TRBJ1-1	NA	TGCAGTGCGGGACCTCGGATGAACACTGAAGCTTTCTTT	CSAGPRMNTEAFF
NA	TRBV28	14	TRBJ1-2	many	TGTGCCAGCAGGCGGGACCGCCTAGACTATGGCTACACCTTC	CASRRDRLDYGYTF
NA	TRBV20-1	10	TRBJ2-7	NA	TGCAGTGCTAGATCGAGGGAGCAGTACTTC	CSARSREQYF
NA	TRBV28	15	TRBJ2-1	few	TGTGCCAGTAGTCCTGGGGGTAGCAGAATGAGTGAGCAGTTCTTC	CASSPGGSRMSEQFF
NA	TRBV20-1	12	TRBJ1-1	many	TGCAGTGCTAGAGAGACAGAGACTGAAGCTTTCTTT	CSARETETEAFF
NA	TRBV24-1	14	TRBJ2-3	many	TGTGCCACCGGGGGCAGAACTAGCACAGATACGCAGTATTTT	CATGGRTSTDTQYF
TRBD2	TRBV5-1	16	TRBJ2-2	many	TGCGCCAGCAGCTCTCGGGGACTAGCGGGAGCCGGGGAGCTGTTTTTT	CASSSRGLAGAGELFF
NA	TRBV6-2/TRBV6-3	15	TRBJ1-4	NA	TGTGCCAGCAGCTTGGTCGGGGCAGGGGTTGAAAAACTGTTTTTT	CASSLVGAGVEKLFF
NA	TRBV3-1	15	TRBJ2-2	many	TGTGCCAGCAGCCCCCGGGACTTGAACACCGGGGAGCTGTTTTTT	CASSPRDLNTGELFF
TRBD1	TRBV24-1	16	TRBJ2-5	few	TGTGCCACCAGTGACACGGGACAGGGGACCCAAGAGACCCAGTACTTC	CATSDTGQGTQETQYF
NA	TRBV7-6	12	TRBJ1-1	many	TGTGCCAGCAGCCCCGACAGTCTAGAAGCTTTCTTT	CASSPDSLEAFF
NA	TRBV9	15	TRBJ1-2	NA	TGTGCCAGCAGCGGAGATCTTGGCGGTGGATATGGCTACACCTTC	CASSGDLGGGYGYTF
NA	TRBV11-3	15	TRBJ1-1	NA	TGTGCCAGCAGCCTGCCGGGACACCAGGGCACTGAAGCTTTCTTT	CASSLPGHQGTEAFF
NA	TRBV9	15	TRBJ2-7	NA	TGTGCCAGCAGCGTAGGTGGGCAGGTAACCTACGAGCAGTACTTC	CASSVGGQVTYEQYF